This passage covers 27 T cell receptor beta chains from one sample sequenced in a study of T cells in women clearing cervical HPV infection. Some clones are missing from TCRdb's copy, which holds only in-frame ones; the method was immunoSEQ multiplex PCR. The sample has 15,000 to 20,000 clones; the top ten hold about 16%. The source material was blood buffy coat. These receptors were collected from a woman aged 18 to 75 with a cervical HPV16 infection that either progressed to CIN3+ or cleared (not recorded which).

Turning to this clone: The read finishes 3 residues shy of the CDR3 end, and the germline J gene is used to complete it. V is TRBV18 and J is TRBJ1-2; no definite D call. The CDR3 contains 13 residues. Germline assignment: CDR1 KGHSH and CDR2 LQKENI. This chain's CDR3 is CASRSSQAYDYTF. The CDR3 bases that were read are TGTGCCAGTCGCTCGAGCCAAGCCTACGAC.

Concerning this clone itself: The observed sequence ends 3 residues before the CDR3 terminus, with the missing tail filled in from the germline J gene. This rearrangement joins TRBV7-9 to TRBJ1-5; D call uncertain. Germline CDR1 reads SEHNR; CDR2 reads FQNEAQ (reference sequence). This CDR3 comprises 12 residues. The sequenced CDR3 bases are TGTGCCAGCAGCTTGTATCCAGATCCC. Translation gives CASSLYPDP. The whole CDR3 protein is CASSLYPDPQHF.

About this clone: The read ends 3 residues before the CDR3 terminus; that terminus is restored from the germline J gene. The rearrangement joins TRBV7-6 to TRBJ2-2; D is perhaps TRBD1 (5 bases). Trimming left V 8 bases short and J 7 bases short, with 14 bases between. Germline loops: CDR1 SGHVS, CDR2 FNYEAQ. There are 13 residues in the CDR3. The part of the CDR3 DNA that was read is TGTGCCAGCTCGCAAAGGGGCGGCGGGGAG. Translating gives CASSQRGGGE. From start to end, the CDR3 is CASSQRGGGELFF.

CDR3 loop: CASSRQGAPSNQPQHF. The sequenced part of the CDR3 DNA is TGTGCCAGTAGTAGGCAGGGGGCGCCGAGCAATCAGCCC. The genes are TRBV19 and TRBJ1-5, with 8 bases that match TRBD1. The CDR3 is cut off 3 residues early in the read; its end comes from the germline J gene. There are 16 residues in the CDR3. The ends lost 4 bases at V and 1 base at J; junction bases unmatched: 6. CDR1 is LNHDA, CDR2 SQIVND, per germline (reference sequence).

As regards this clone: The read terminates 3 residues before the CDR3 end, so the remaining end is supplied by the germline J gene. This chain joins TRBV6-1 and TRBJ2-3; 9 positions agree with TRBD1. The CDR3 totals 14 residues. From germline, CDR1 is MNHNS and CDR2 SASEGT. With V trimmed by 3 bases and J by 6 bases, 4 bases remained unmatched. The DNA read from the CDR3 is TGTGCCAGCAGTGAGAACAGGGGGCTCGATACG. Amino acids: CASSENRGLDT. The full CDR3 reads CASSENRGLDTQYF.

A word on this clone: Read data end 3 residues before the CDR3 end; the end is taken from the germline J gene. This chain connects TRBV14 to TRBJ1-1, with D possibly TRBD1 on 6 matching bases. Germline lookup yields CDR1 SGHDN and CDR2 FVKESK. The CDR3 has 13 amino acids. The part of the CDR3 DNA that was read is TGTGCCAGCAGGGGGGCCGCAACCGGCAAA. Its translation: CASRGAATGK. In full, the CDR3 is CASRGAATGKAFF. The full variable domain, completed using reference TRBV14 and TRBJ1-1, is EAGVTQFPSHSVIEKGQTVTLRCDPISGHDNLYWYRRVMGKEIKFLLHFVKESKQDESGMPNNRFLAERTGGTYSTLKVQPAELEDSGVYFCASRGAATGKAFFGQGTRLTVV.

A note on this clone: The read is 3 residues too short to cover the CDR3 end, so that end is filled in from the germline J gene. The V gene is TRBV5-1, the J gene TRBJ1-1; unclear D gene. The ends were cut back, 4 bases at V and 6 bases at J, with 13 bases in the middle. Germline CDR1 is SGHRS and CDR2 is YFSETQ. The CDR3 is made up of 13 amino acids. The chain's CDR3 is CASSITVTSEAFF. Partial CDR3 DNA: TGCGCCAGCAGCATTACAGTCACTTCTGAA.

As concerns this clone: The DNA ends 3 residues before the CDR3 does, and the rest of the CDR3 is filled in from the germline J gene. This chain uses TRBV7-2 with TRBJ2-5; 9 nucleotides line up with TRBD2. V gave up 7 bases and J gave up 4 bases; unmatched junction bases: 10. In germline, CDR1 is SGHTA, CDR2 FQGNSA. The CDR3 is made up of 15 amino acids. CDR3 bases read: TGTGCCAGCAACTCGCGGGGGGGCCTCGGAGAGACC. Protein: CASNSRGGLGET. The whole CDR3 is CASNSRGGLGETQYF.

Regarding this clone: The CDR3 end lies 3 residues beyond the end of the read and is filled in from the germline J gene. The rearrangement uses TRBV29-1 and TRBJ1-1; the match to TRBD1 covers 8 bases. From germline, CDR1 is SQVTM and CDR2 ANQGSEA. The V segment lost 7 bases and the J segment 2 bases; nucleotides outside the gene matches: 9. The CDR3 sequence is 14 residues long. CDR3 protein: CSATGGGFNTEAFF. The covered CDR3 bases are TGCAGCGCAACAGGGGGGGGGTTCAACACTGAA.

Concerning this clone: From the germline J gene comes the end of the CDR3, since the read stops 3 residues before it. V usage is TRBV30 and J usage is TRBJ2-2, with unresolved D. There are 12 residues in the CDR3. Germline V gene lookup returns CDR1 GTSNPN and CDR2 SVGIG (reference sequence). Between the trimmed V and J ends, which lost 4 bases and 0 bases, there was a span of 3 bases. The CDR3 loop is CAWTANTGELFF. The part of the CDR3 DNA that was read is TGTGCCTGGACAGCGAACACCGGGGAG. The full variable domain, completed using reference TRBV30 and TRBJ2-2, is SQTIHQWPATLVQPVGSPLSLECTVEGTSNPNLYWYRQAAGRGLQLLFYSVGIGQISSEVPQNLSASRPQDRQFILSSKKLLLSDSGFYLCAWTANTGELFFGEGSRLTVL.

A word on this clone: The CDR3 is cut off 3 residues early in the read; its end comes from the germline J gene. The chain is built from TRBV20-1 and TRBJ2-7; TRBD1 might be the D (5 bases). The CDR3 length is 13 residues. Germline lookup yields CDR1 DFQATT and CDR2 SNEGSKA (reference sequence). V lost 6 bases and J 2 bases, leaving 14 bases between the germline ends. The CDR3 spells CSAPTRGPYEQYF. The CDR3 bases that were read are TGCAGTGCCCCGACAAGGGGTCCCTACGAG.

As to this clone: The CDR3 end is not reached by the read, which stops 3 residues before it; the germline J gene fills it in. The chain has TRBV18 and TRBJ2-6; D is uncertain. Germline V lookup: CDR1 KGHSH, CDR2 LQKENI. V was cut by 8 bases and J by 0 bases, with 11 bases left in between. The CDR3 runs to 15 residues. CDR3 amino acids: CASPVLSSGANVLTF. The sequenced CDR3 bases are TGTGCCAGCCCCGTACTTTCCTCTGGGGCCAACGTC.

About this clone: From the germline J gene comes the end of the CDR3, since the read stops 3 residues before it. The rearrangement uses TRBV29-1 and TRBJ1-1; tentatively, D is TRBD1 (5 bases). The V end lost 4 bases, the J end lost 5 bases, and 14 bases lay between the germline ends. CDR1 is SQVTM, CDR2 ANQGSEA, per germline. The CDR3 loop spans 13 amino acids. CDR3 sequence: CSVVAGQETEAFF. CDR3 DNA (partial): TGCAGCGTTGTGGCGGGGCAAGAGACTGAA.

With respect to this clone: Read data end 3 residues before the CDR3 end; the end is taken from the germline J gene. The rearrangement uses TRBV30 and TRBJ1-6, with unresolved D. V lost 3 bases and J 0 bases, leaving 9 bases between the germline ends. CDR1 is GTSNPN and CDR2 is SVGIG in the germline V gene (reference sequence). The CDR3 contains 15 residues. The CDR3 sequence: CAWSFTSSYNSPLHF. Incomplete CDR3 DNA: TGTGCCTGGAGCTTCACATCCTCCTATAATTCACCC. The whole variable domain, remainder taken from reference TRBV30 and TRBJ1-6, is SQTIHQWPATLVQPVGSPLSLECTVEGTSNPNLYWYRQAAGRGLQLLFYSVGIGQISSEVPQNLSASRPQDRQFILSSKKLLLSDSGFYLCAWSFTSSYNSPLHFGNGTRLTVT.

Details on this clone: The CDR3 end falls 3 residues outside the read, so it is completed with the germline J gene. The rearrangement uses TRBV19 and TRBJ2-4; possible D gene TRBD2, 6 bases. The CDR3 covers 12 residues. CDR1 is LNHDA, CDR2 SQIVND, per germline (reference sequence). This CDR3 is CASSGGRYGQYF. CDR3 DNA (partial): TGTGCCAGTAGTGGGGGGAGATATGGT.

Of note for this clone: The read ends 3 residues early relative to the CDR3; the germline J gene fills the gap. This sequence joins TRBV28 and TRBJ2-6, with 8 bases fitting TRBD2. CDR1 is MDHEN and CDR2 is SYDVKM in the germline V gene. The CDR3 spans 14 residues. CDR3 protein: CASSPGGGRQVLTF. The sequenced CDR3 bases are TGTGCCAGCAGTCCCGGGGGGGGGCGGCAGGTC.

Details on this clone: The read ends 3 residues shy of where the CDR3 ends; the end is completed using the germline J gene. The V and J genes are TRBV5-1 and TRBJ2-6; a weak D match, TRBD2 (6 bases). In germline, CDR1 is SGHRS, CDR2 YFSETQ. The CDR3 sequence is 18 residues long. V lost 1 base, J lost 1 base, and 15 bases lay in between. CDR3 sequence reads: CASSLIQGGVSGANVLTF. The part of the CDR3 DNA that was read is TGCGCCAGCAGCTTGATTCAGGGCGGGGTTTCTGGGGCCAACGTC. Full variable domain (missing parts from reference TRBV5-1 and TRBJ2-6): KAGVTQTPRYLIKTRGQQVTLSCSPISGHRSVSWYQQTPGQGLQFLFEYFSETQRNKGNFPGRFSGRQFSNSRSEMNVSTLELGDSALYLCASSLIQGGVSGANVLTFGAGSRLTVL.

With respect to this clone: The sequenced fragment ends 3 residues before the CDR3 boundary, so the rest is inferred from the germline J gene. This rearrangement joins TRBV29-1 to TRBJ2-2; TRBD2 aligns across 7 bases. Germline CDR1 SQVTM, CDR2 ANQGSEA. This CDR3 has 14 residues. V gave up 6 bases and J gave up 5 bases; unmatched junction bases: 9. The covered CDR3 bases are TGCAGCGTCGGGAGCGGGGTGGGGACCGGGGAG. This encodes CSVGSGVGTGE. The full-length CDR3 reads as CSVGSGVGTGELFF.

Concerning this clone: With the read ending 3 residues before the CDR3 end, the germline J gene is used to fill in that end. The chain uses TRBV30 and TRBJ1-3; no clear D. V lost 4 bases, J lost 7 bases, and 8 bases lay in between. Germline CDR1 reads GTSNPN; CDR2 reads SVGIG (reference sequence). The CDR3 is 11 amino acids. CDR3 loop: CAWKPRNTIYF. The CDR3 DNA, read in part, is TGTGCCTGGAAGCCCCGTAACACC. Based on the CDR3 plus reference TRBV30 and TRBJ1-3, the full variable domain is SQTIHQWPATLVQPVGSPLSLECTVEGTSNPNLYWYRQAAGRGLQLLFYSVGIGQISSEVPQNLSASRPQDRQFILSSKKLLLSDSGFYLCAWKPRNTIYFGEGSWLTVV.

Remarks on this clone: The CDR3 end is not reached by the read, which stops 3 residues before it; the germline J gene fills it in. This sequence joins TRBV7-7 and TRBJ2-2; tentative D call: TRBD1 (6 bases). Germline values: CDR1 SSHAT, CDR2 FNYEAQ (reference sequence). Between the trimmed V and J ends, which lost 5 bases and 5 bases, there was a span of 12 bases. This CDR3 has 14 residues. Partial CDR3 DNA: TGTGCCAGCAGCCCCAGGGGATTTACCGGGGAG. Residues: CASSPRGFTGE. The CDR3 in full is CASSPRGFTGELFF.

Remarks on this clone: The read gets to within 3 residues of the CDR3 end, and the germline J gene fills in the rest. The rearrangement links TRBV20-1 to TRBJ1-2; possible D gene TRBD1, 6 bases. The CDR3 extends over 18 amino acids. Deletions cut 5 bases from V and 4 bases from J, with 29 bases between. CDR1 DFQATT and CDR2 SNEGSKA come from the germline V gene (reference sequence). Incomplete CDR3 DNA: TGCAGTGCTCGCTTCGACTTCACAGGGTTTTGGCTCCGCTATGGC. Its translation is CSARFDFTGFWLRYG. Given in full, the CDR3 is CSARFDFTGFWLRYGYTF.

On this clone: The DNA ends 3 residues before the CDR3 does, and the rest of the CDR3 is filled in from the germline J gene. The chain recombines TRBV20-1 with TRBJ1-6; D is unresolved. CDR1 is DFQATT, CDR2 SNEGSKA, per germline (reference sequence). The CDR3 has 14 residues. V gave up 1 base and J gave up 5 bases, with 9 bases separating them. The CDR3 protein is CSARVAGNNSPLHF. The CDR3 DNA, read in part, is TGCAGTGCTAGAGTTGCGGGAAATAATTCACCC.

Concerning this clone: Read sequence stops 3 residues before the CDR3 end, and the germline J gene provides the missing end. The J gene is TRBJ2-1, the V gene TRBV19, with 8 nucleotides matching TRBD2. Trimming removed 7 bases from V and 8 bases from J; junction bases left unmatched: 13. CDR1 and CDR2 (germline): LNHDA, SQIVND (reference sequence). The CDR3 runs to 15 residues. CDR3 DNA, as far as it was read: TGTGCCAGTACCATACGGGGGGGACGGAGGGATGAG. This codes for CASTIRGGRRDE. In full, the CDR3 reads CASTIRGGRRDEQFF.

In the case of this clone: The read gets to within 3 residues of the CDR3 end, and the germline J gene fills in the rest. V gene TRBV7-9 combines with J gene TRBJ1-1; TRBD1 matches 9 bases. J gave up 6 bases and V 4 bases, and 6 bases lay outside the gene matches. This CDR3 comprises 14 residues. CDR1 is SEHNR and CDR2 is FQNEAQ in the germline V gene (reference sequence). CDR3 DNA (partial): TGTGCCAGCAGCTGGGGACAGGGAGTGCCTGAA. It codes for CASSWGQGVPE. The full CDR3 is CASSWGQGVPEAFF. The complete variable domain, with remaining parts taken from reference TRBV7-9 and TRBJ1-1, reads DTGVSQNPRHKITKRGQNVTFRCDPISEHNRLYWYRQTLGQGPEFLTYFQNEAQLEKSRLLSDRFSAERPKGSFSTLEIQRTEQGDSAMYLCASSWGQGVPEAFFGQGTRLTVV.

With regard to this clone: The read halts 3 residues ahead of the CDR3 end, with the missing end drawn from the germline J gene. The rearrangement joins TRBV5-1 to TRBJ1-5, with D perhaps TRBD1 (6 bases). CDR1 SGHRS and CDR2 YFSETQ come from the germline V gene. The V and J ends lost 0 bases and 0 bases respectively, with 7 bases between them. The CDR3 is made up of 15 amino acids. The chain's CDR3 is CASSLAGDSNQPQHF. Incomplete CDR3 DNA: TGCGCCAGCAGCTTGGCAGGGGATAGCAATCAGCCC.

Details on this clone: The CDR3 end is not reached by the read, which stops 3 residues before it; the germline J gene fills it in. The V and J genes are TRBV5-5 and TRBJ2-5; D remains unclear. V lost 5 bases and J lost 1, with 9 bases in between. The CDR3 covers 13 residues. Germline assignment: CDR1 SGHKS and CDR2 YYEKEE (reference sequence). CDR3 bases read: TGTGCCAGCAGTCAGGCAGCCCAAGAGACC. Its translation is CASSQAAQET. The complete CDR3 protein is CASSQAAQETQYF. The full variable domain, rest sourced from reference TRBV5-5 and TRBJ2-5, is DAGVTQSPTHLIKTRGQQVTLRCSPISGHKSVSWYQQVLGQGPQFIFQYYEKEERGRGNFPDRFSARQFPNYSSELNVNALLLGDSALYLCASSQAAQETQYFGPGTRLLVL.

A note on this clone: Sequencing ends 3 residues short of the CDR3 end; the germline J gene provides the rest. This chain joins TRBV7-6 and TRBJ2-2; the D gene is possibly TRBD1 (6 bases). Germline V gene lookup returns CDR1 SGHVS and CDR2 FNYEAQ. The CDR3 sequence is 15 residues long. The covered CDR3 bases are TGTGCCAGCAGCGCTAACAGGGCTACTAATGAAAAG. It codes for CASSANRATNEK. The CDR3 in its entirety is CASSANRATNEKLFF.